These 28 T cell receptor beta chains were all obtained from the same sample, sequenced in a study of blood T cell repertoires in COVID-19. Assay: immunoSEQ multiplex PCR; the TCRdb copy retains only in-frame clones and omits some. The sample shows 80,000 to 100,000 clones, just over 85% of them seen only once. Material: peripheral blood. These receptors originate from a man aged 45-60 years with COVID-19, enrolled during active disease.

This chain connects TRBV27 to TRBJ1-5; TRBD1 matches 7 bases. The length of the CDR3 is 12 residues. Per germline, CDR1 MNHEY and CDR2 SMNVEV (reference sequence). J gave up 7 bases and V 6 bases, and 3 bases lay outside the gene matches. The CDR3 is CASSQGGQPQHF. The DNA for the CDR3 is TGTGCCAGCAGCCAGGGGGGACAGCCCCAGCATTTT.

The J gene is TRBJ2-3, the V gene TRBV3-1 (or the pseudogene TRBV3-2); D not certain. In germline, CDR1 is LGHDT, CDR2 YNNKEL (reference sequence). The CDR3 is 16 residues long. Deletions cut 1 base from V and 3 bases from J, with 14 bases between. CDR3 residues: CASSQVLLLSTDTQYF. Here the CDR3 DNA reads TGTGCCAGCAGCCAAGTGTTACTTTTATCGACAGATACGCAGTATTTT.

The chain couples TRBV18 to TRBJ1-5; TRBD1 matches 7 bases. Trimming took 6 bases from V and 7 from J; bases not matched to a gene: 12. This CDR3 is 15 amino acids long. The germline V gene encodes CDR1 KGHSH and CDR2 LQKENI. CDR3 coding DNA: TGTGCCAGCTCCCTTCCGGGACAGACAAGCCAGCCCCAGCATTTT. It is translated as CASSLPGQTSQPQHF.

J is TRBJ1-1 and V is TRBV9; D may be TRBD1 (5 bases). Germline values: CDR1 SGDLS, CDR2 YYNGEE. V gave up 3 bases and J gave up 6 bases, with 18 bases separating them. The CDR3 is 15 amino acids. The CDR3 loop is CASSDGPGLYPEAFF. The CDR3 DNA follows: TGTGCCAGCAGCGATGGACCAGGGTTGTACCCTGAAGCTTTCTTT.

This chain uses TRBV15 with TRBJ1-4, with 7 bases identical to TRBD1. Germline V CDR1 and CDR2: LNHNV, YYDKDF (reference sequence). V trimming: 1 base; J trimming: 8 bases; junction bases outside the gene matches: 4. The CDR3 loop spans 14 amino acids. The CDR3, as DNA: TGTGCCACCAGCAGAGTACAGGGGATGGAAAAACTGTTTTTT. Translated, it gives CATSRVQGMEKLFF.

This clone was counted a single time. The V and J genes are TRBV7-9 and TRBJ1-2; D gene unclear. Germline V gene data show CDR1 as SEHNR and CDR2 as FQNEAQ (reference sequence). Trimming left V 8 bases short and J 4 bases short, with 20 bases between. The CDR3 is 15 residues long. CDR3 coding DNA: TGTGCCAGCTCCTTAGGTTATGGAGTTTTCTATGGCTACACCTTC. This gives the protein CASSLGYGVFYGYTF. The entire variable domain, with the rest obtained from reference TRBV7-9 and TRBJ1-2, is as follows: DTGVSQNPRHKITKRGQNVTFRCDPISEHNRLYWYRQTLGQGPEFLTYFQNEAQLEKSRLLSDRFSAERPKGSFSTLEIQRTEQGDSAMYLCASSLGYGVFYGYTFGSGTRLTVV.

The gene calls are TRBV7-9 and TRBJ1-1, with D perhaps TRBD1 (5 bases). Per germline, CDR1 SEHNR and CDR2 FQNEAQ (reference sequence). Trimming shortened V by 7 bases and J by 0 bases, and 18 bases separated the two germline ends. The CDR3 contains 16 residues. The CDR3 nucleotides read TGTGCCAGCACCGGGGGGAGTCTAAGGGTGAACACTGAAGCTTTCTTT. It codes for CASTGGSLRVNTEAFF.

The J gene is TRBJ2-2, the V gene TRBV4-1; 8 positions agree with TRBD1. Germline V gene lookup returns CDR1 MGHRA and CDR2 YSYEKL. The CDR3 is 14 amino acids. Trimming removed 11 bases from V and 5 bases from J; junction bases left unmatched: 10. The CDR3, as DNA: TGCGCCCCAAGGGCAGGGGGCTGTACCGGGGAGCTGTTTTTT. As protein: CAPRAGGCTGELFF.

Turning to this clone: Other nucleotide sequences from this sample produce the same CDR3. The V gene is TRBV11-3, the J gene TRBJ2-1, with D perhaps TRBD2 (6 bases). The V gene's germline CDR1 is SGHNT and CDR2 YENEEA. This CDR3 has 14 residues. V lost 5 bases to trimming and J lost 0 bases, with 8 bases between them. CDR3 nucleotides: TGTGCCAGCAGCCCCGGGGGCTCCTACAATGAGCAGTTCTTC. Protein product: CASSPGGSYNEQFF.

This clone came up once. This chain connects TRBV15 to TRBJ1-3, with D possibly being TRBD1 (5 bases). Germline V gene data show CDR1 as LNHNV and CDR2 as YYDKDF (reference sequence). The CDR3 contains 16 residues. V lost 1 base, J lost 0 bases, and 10 bases lay in between. This chain's CDR3 is CATSRAPTGSGNTIYF. CDR3 in DNA: TGTGCCACCAGCAGAGCACCTACAGGCTCTGGAAACACCATATATTTT.

This chain uses TRBV3-1 (or the pseudogene TRBV3-2) with TRBJ2-2; 8 positions match TRBD2. CDR1 and CDR2 (germline): LGHDT, YNNKEL (reference sequence). The CDR3 is made up of 14 amino acids. Trimming removed 6 bases from V and 1 base from J; junction bases left unmatched: 1. CDR3 sequence: CASRTSENTGELFF. The CDR3, as DNA: TGTGCCAGCAGGACTAGCGAGAACACCGGGGAGCTGTTTTTT.

The rearrangement uses TRBV5-4 and TRBJ2-7, with D perhaps TRBD2 (6 bases). Trimming pared 5 bases from V and 4 bases from J, leaving 19 bases between. The length of the CDR3 is 15 residues. Germline V gene lookup returns CDR1 SGHNT and CDR2 YYREEE (reference sequence). The CDR3 DNA reads as TGTGCCAGCAGTTACCGGGGGAACAATCCTTACGAGCAGTACTTC. Its translation: CASSYRGNNPYEQYF.

The chain couples TRBV15 to TRBJ2-3; TRBD2 agrees at 13 bases. Per germline, CDR1 LNHNV and CDR2 YYDKDF (reference sequence). V shed 0 bases and J 1 base; nucleotides not matched to a gene: 7. CDR3 length: 19 amino acids. Written as DNA, the CDR3 is TGTGCCACCAGCAGAGATTTACTAGCGGGGGGGAGCGGCACAGATACGCAGTATTTT. Its protein product is CATSRDLLAGGSGTDTQYF.

The rearrangement joins TRBV6-6 to TRBJ1-4; D unresolved. V was trimmed by 6 bases and J by 2 bases, leaving 13 bases between them. This CDR3 has 15 amino acids. Germline loops: CDR1 MNHNY, CDR2 SVGAGI (reference sequence). CDR3 region: CASRPPGFTNEKLFF. CDR3 coding DNA: TGTGCCAGCAGGCCCCCCGGGTTTACTAATGAAAAACTGTTTTTT.

This clone occurred a few times. In nucleotides, the CDR3 is TGTGCCAGCAGCTTGGGACAGGGGTCTCACGAGCAGTACTTC. Encoded protein: CASSLGQGSHEQYF. V and J are TRBV7-2 and TRBJ2-7; 10 bases are shared with TRBD1. The CDR3 is 14 amino acids. Per the germline V gene, CDR1 is SGHTA and CDR2 is FQGNSA. With V trimmed by 3 bases and J by 5 bases, 4 bases remained unmatched. Full variable domain (remainder filled in from reference TRBV7-2 and TRBJ2-7): GAGVSQSPSNKVTEKGKDVELRCDPISGHTALYWYRQSLGQGLEFLIYFQGNSAPDKSGLPSDRFSAERTGGSVSTLTIQRTQQEDSAVYLCASSLGQGSHEQYFGPGTRLTVT.

The genes are TRBV7-9 and TRBJ1-4; tentative D call: TRBD1 (6 bases). Germline-derived CDR1 and CDR2 are SEHNR and FQNEAQ (reference sequence). CDR3 length: 17 amino acids. V was clipped by 0 bases and J by 1 base, with 12 bases between them. The CDR3 here is CASSLAPGAITNEKLFF. The CDR3 DNA reads as TGTGCCAGCAGCTTAGCGCCAGGGGCGATAACTAATGAAAAACTGTTTTTT.

V usage is TRBV14 and J usage is TRBJ2-1, with D possibly being TRBD1 (6 bases). Germline V gene sequence: CDR1 SGHDN, CDR2 FVKESK. Deletions cut 2 bases from V and 1 base from J, with 15 bases between. The CDR3 is made up of 17 amino acids. The CDR3 DNA is TGTGCCAGCAGCCAACTCCAGGGGATAGGGTCCTACAATGAGCAGTTCTTC. Residues: CASSQLQGIGSYNEQFF.

The chain links TRBV4-1 to TRBJ1-3, with D hard to call. CDR3 length: 17 residues. CDR1 is MGHRA and CDR2 is YSYEKL in the germline V gene. Trimming shortened V by 0 bases and J by 0 bases, and 12 bases separated the two germline ends. CDR3 sequence (DNA): TGCGCCAGCAGCCAAGAAGTTACACAATACTCTGGAAACACCATATATTTT. This encodes CASSQEVTQYSGNTIYF.

The chain couples TRBV28 to TRBJ1-6; TRBD1 matches at 7 bases. The CDR3 spans 15 residues. Germline V CDR1 and CDR2: MDHEN, SYDVKM. V trimming: 5 bases; J trimming: 9 bases; junction bases outside the gene matches: 10. The CDR3 DNA follows: TGTGCCAGCAGTCTTGAGACAGGGATAGCTTCACCCCTCCACTTT. It codes for CASSLETGIASPLHF.

The CDR3 region is CASSQDRGLSPLHF. Here the CDR3 DNA reads TGCGCCAGCAGCCAAGACAGGGGATTGTCACCCCTCCACTTT. V is TRBV4-1 and J is TRBJ1-6, with D possibly matching TRBD1 (6 bases). CDR3 length: 14 amino acids. Trimming left V 0 bases short and J 10 bases short, with 10 bases between. Germline loops: CDR1 MGHRA, CDR2 YSYEKL.

The chain's CDR3 is CASSLGTGGHEQFF. In nucleotides, the CDR3 is TGTGCCAGCAGTTTAGGGACAGGGGGCCATGAGCAGTTCTTC. V and J are TRBV27 and TRBJ2-1, with 12 bases matching TRBD1. The germline gives CDR1 MNHEY, CDR2 SMNVEV (reference sequence). V lost 2 bases to trimming and J lost 8 bases; unmatched junction nucleotides: 1. The CDR3 runs to 14 residues.

In this sample, this clone turned up once. The V call is TRBV11-2, the J call TRBJ1-1; 8 bases map to TRBD1. V trimming: 5 bases; J trimming: 1 base; junction bases outside the gene matches: 6. This CDR3 has 15 amino acids. CDR1 and CDR2 (germline): SGHAT, FQNNGV. CDR3 sequence: CASSPGQGRNTEAFF. The CDR3, as DNA: TGTGCCAGCAGCCCCGGACAGGGACGGAACACTGAAGCTTTCTTT.

The rearrangement links TRBV5-1 to TRBJ1-2, with 9 bases fitting TRBD1. The CDR3 runs 15 residues. The V segment lost 4 bases and the J segment 2 bases; nucleotides outside the gene matches: 6. The germline gives CDR1 SGHRS, CDR2 YFSETQ. The CDR3 region has the DNA TGCGCCAGCAGCCGTGACGGGACAGGGAACTATGGCTACACCTTC. Translation: CASSRDGTGNYGYTF.

As for this clone: The same CDR3 is also encoded by other DNA sequences in this sample. This sequence joins TRBV30 and TRBJ1-5; D unresolved. This CDR3 is built from 13 residues. Looked up from germline, CDR1 is GTSNPN and CDR2 is SVGIG (reference sequence). The V end was cut by 0 bases, the J end by 1 base, with 4 bases between. This chain's CDR3 is CAWSVRSNQPQHF. In DNA form, the CDR3 reads TGTGCCTGGAGTGTGCGGAGCAATCAGCCCCAGCATTTT.

The chain recombines TRBV5-4 with TRBJ1-1; D is ambiguous. The CDR3 is 15 residues long. In germline, CDR1 is SGHNT, CDR2 YYREEE (reference sequence). V lost 2 bases and J lost 5, with 16 bases in between. The chain's CDR3 is CASSLGFQAGTEAFF. The CDR3 bases are TGTGCCAGCAGCTTAGGTTTCCAGGCGGGAACTGAAGCTTTCTTT.

The chain has TRBV7-9 and TRBJ1-1; 7 positions agree with TRBD1. This CDR3 is built from 13 residues. From germline, CDR1 is SEHNR and CDR2 FQNEAQ (reference sequence). V lost 4 bases and J lost 8; bases outside the gene matches: 7. CDR3 protein: CASSSGTAVEAFF. CDR3 nucleotide sequence: TGTGCCAGCAGCTCTGGGACAGCCGTGGAAGCTTTCTTT.

This sequence joins TRBV3-1 (or the pseudogene TRBV3-2) and TRBJ1-6; D is unclear. CDR3 length: 15 residues. Looked up from germline, CDR1 is LGHDT and CDR2 is YNNKEL (reference sequence). Trimming shortened V by 0 bases and J by 8 bases, and 11 bases separated the two germline ends. CDR3 loop: CASSQEMGGHSPLHF. CDR3 nucleotide sequence: TGTGCCAGCAGCCAAGAGATGGGAGGGCATTCACCCCTCCACTTT.

The chain couples TRBV10-1 to TRBJ1-2; TRBD1 agrees at 8 bases. V dropped 4 bases and J dropped 4; count of bases not matched to a gene: 8. Germline V CDR1 and CDR2: WNHNN, SYGVQD (reference sequence). The CDR3 sequence is 15 residues long. CDR3 bases: TGCGCCAGCAGTGCGTCCCCGACAGGGGTCTATGGCTACACCTTC. This encodes CASSASPTGVYGYTF.